The 28 T cell receptor beta chains in this list originate from one sample, sequenced in a study of T-cell memory formation after mild COVID-19. TCRdb re-called the 5' RACE reads with MiXCR, one entry per CDR3 protein. This table holds about 430,000 distinct CDR3 sequences, approximately 19% found once. Sequenced sample: PBMCs or a T cell subset sorted from them (not recorded which). The receptors come from a man between 18 and 35 years old who had mild COVID-19 (a few samples of this study predate the infection). Cell type and time point are not known.

This clonotype was observed a handful of times. This rearrangement joins TRBV20-1 to TRBJ2-3, with TRBD2 identical over 11 bases. After removal of 6 bases from V and 2 bases from J, the junction contained 4 bases not matched to a gene. Germline CDR1 and CDR2: DFQATT and SNEGSKA (reference sequence). The CDR3 spans 14 residues. CDR3 sequence (DNA): TGCAGTGCCGTAGCGGGGGGGCCCACAGATACGCAGTATTTT. Its protein product is CSAVAGGPTDTQYF.

The chain recombines TRBV7-8 with TRBJ2-1; TRBD2 agrees at 15 bases. Germline V gene data show CDR1 as SGHVS and CDR2 as FQNEAQ. With V trimmed by 5 bases and J by 5 bases, 4 bases remained unmatched. This CDR3 is 16 amino acids long. The chain's CDR3 is CASSAGLAGGNNEQFF. CDR3 sequence (DNA): TGTGCCAGCAGCGCCGGACTAGCGGGGGGGAACAATGAGCAGTTCTTC.

V gene TRBV18 combines with J gene TRBJ1-1, with D maybe TRBD1 (5 bases). V lost 2 bases to trimming and J lost 2 bases, with 12 bases between them. The CDR3 has 15 amino acids. In germline, CDR1 is KGHSH, CDR2 LQKENI. CDR3 nucleotide sequence: TGTGCCAGCTCACCAGTGACGGGGGTAAACACTGAAGCTTTCTTT. It yields the protein CASSPVTGVNTEAFF.

The chain's CDR3 is CASSESGATNEKLFF. CDR3 DNA: TGTGCCAGCAGTGAATCCGGAGCAACTAATGAAAAACTGTTTTTT. The J gene is TRBJ1-4, the V gene TRBV25-1; no reliable D call. This CDR3 spans 15 amino acids. V lost 1 base and J 0 bases, leaving 6 bases between the germline ends. CDR1 is MGHDK, CDR2 SYGVNS, per germline.

The CDR3 region has the DNA TGTGCCAGTAGTAACTCCCCCGGGACAGGGGGCGCAAAGACCCAGTACTTC. It is translated as CASSNSPGTGGAKTQYF. V and J are TRBV19 and TRBJ2-5, with 12 bases aligning to TRBD1. Germline V gene sequence: CDR1 LNHDA, CDR2 SQIVND (reference sequence). V was clipped by 4 bases and J by 6 bases; unmatched bases: 12. CDR3 length equals 17 residues.

The chain is built from TRBV9 and TRBJ2-1, with 7 bases aligning to TRBD2. V was pared by 2 bases and J by 5 bases, with 7 bases of the junction left unmatched. The CDR3 loop spans 15 amino acids. Germline lookup yields CDR1 SGDLS and CDR2 YYNGEE. DNA of the CDR3: TGTGCCAGCAGCGTCGGAGCGGGGACCCACAATGAGCAGTTCTTC. Amino acids: CASSVGAGTHNEQFF.

The V and J genes are TRBV29-1 and TRBJ2-1; unclear D gene. From germline, CDR1 is SQVTM and CDR2 ANQGSEA. This CDR3 has 12 residues. Between the trimmed V and J ends, which lost 5 bases and 5 bases, there was a span of 10 bases. The CDR3: CSVLTENNEQFF. In nucleotides, the CDR3 is TGCAGCGTTTTGACGGAAAACAATGAGCAGTTCTTC.

The chain carries TRBV5-1 and TRBJ2-1; D ambiguous. Between the trimmed V and J ends, which lost 5 bases and 0 bases, there was a span of 9 bases. The CDR3 is 14 amino acids. Germline CDR1 SGHRS, CDR2 YFSETQ. CDR3 DNA: TGCGCCAGCAGGTCAGCAAGCTCCTACAATGAGCAGTTCTTC. Translated: CASRSASSYNEQFF. Full variable domain (remainder filled in from reference TRBV5-1 and TRBJ2-1): KAGVTQTPRYLIKTRGQQVTLSCSPISGHRSVSWYQQTPGQGLQFLFEYFSETQRNKGNFPGRFSGRQFSNSRSEMNVSTLELGDSALYLCASRSASSYNEQFFGPGTRLTVL.

This clonotype was observed a few times. V gene TRBV6-5 combines with J gene TRBJ2-1; D possibly corresponds to TRBD1 (6 bases). Trimming removed 6 bases from V and 5 bases from J, with 17 bases in between. Germline values: CDR1 MNHEY, CDR2 SVGAGI. The CDR3 extends over 15 amino acids. The CDR3 DNA reads as TGTGCCAGCAGGACACAGGGAAGATCTAACAATGAGCAGTTCTTC. Its translation: CASRTQGRSNNEQFF.

The chain has TRBV4-1 and TRBJ2-7; 7 nucleotides match TRBD1. Germline values: CDR1 MGHRA, CDR2 YSYEKL. The CDR3 covers 17 residues. V trimming: 0 bases; J trimming: 2 bases; junction bases outside the gene matches: 10. In DNA, the CDR3 is TGCGCCAGCAGCCAAGACAGACAGAATACAGGGGCCTACGAGCAGTACTTC. It codes for CASSQDRQNTGAYEQYF.

There are a few counts of this clonotype. CDR3 nucleotides: TGTGCCAGCAGTAAACAGGGGCCCAATTCACCCCTCCACTTT. Its protein is CASSKQGPNSPLHF. This rearrangement joins TRBV27 to TRBJ1-6, with 7 bases matching TRBD1. From germline, CDR1 is MNHEY and CDR2 SMNVEV (reference sequence). V trimming: 5 bases; J trimming: 7 bases; junction bases outside the gene matches: 5. The CDR3 is 14 residues long.

This clonotype appeared a few times. The CDR3 is CAWSLGTGVRDEQYF. The CDR3 coding sequence is TGTGCCTGGAGTCTGGGGACAGGGGTTCGGGACGAGCAGTACTTC. V is TRBV30 and J is TRBJ2-7; 10 bases line up with TRBD1. V lost 2 bases and J lost 5; bases outside the gene matches: 9. The CDR3 totals 15 residues. Germline CDR1 is GTSNPN and CDR2 is SVGIG (reference sequence).

The chain couples TRBV7-2 to TRBJ1-2; D is perhaps TRBD1 (5 bases). V shed 5 bases and J shed 4 bases, with 14 bases lying between them. Germline V gene sequence: CDR1 SGHTA, CDR2 FQGNSA. CDR3 length equals 14 residues. The DNA of the CDR3 is TGTGCCAGCAGCCTCGATTCAGGGACCTATGGCTACACCTTC. Amino acids: CASSLDSGTYGYTF.

The chain has TRBV7-7 and TRBJ2-1; D gene uncertain. The length of the CDR3 is 14 residues. Germline CDR1 reads SSHAT; CDR2 reads FNYEAQ (reference sequence). The CDR3 DNA follows: TGTGCTACCGGGTCCGGACCGCGAGTGGATGAGCAGTTCTTC. Protein: CATGSGPRVDEQFF.

The chain is built from TRBV7-9 and TRBJ1-5; 7 bases fit TRBD1. J lost 6 bases, V lost 5 bases, and 10 bases had no gene match. This CDR3 is 15 amino acids long. From germline, CDR1 is SEHNR and CDR2 FQNEAQ (reference sequence). For the CDR3, the DNA is TGTGCCAGCAGCCAAGACAGGGAGGGAGGTCAGCCCCAGCATTTT. Protein product: CASSQDREGGQPQHF.

The rearrangement joins TRBV7-2 to TRBJ2-5; weak D call: TRBD2 (7 bases). Germline CDR1 and CDR2: SGHTA and FQGNSA. The CDR3 has 16 amino acids. Trimming shortened V by 5 bases and J by 7 bases, and 23 bases separated the two germline ends. The CDR3 loop reads CASSPPGGGKRRTQYF. Here the CDR3 DNA reads TGTGCCAGCAGCCCCCCGGGGGGCGGGAAGAGGAGGACCCAGTACTTC.

The chain carries TRBV11-3 and TRBJ2-2, with 9 positions matching TRBD2. Trimming cost V 3 bases and J 1 base; bases outside gene matches: 3. This CDR3 contains 16 residues. Germline V CDR1 and CDR2: SGHNT, YENEEA. CDR3 DNA sequence: TGTGCCAGCAGCTTGGGTAGCGGGGGGAACACCGGGGAGCTGTTTTTT. This translates into CASSLGSGGNTGELFF.

In this sample, this clonotype turned up a few times. The chain recombines TRBV6-5 with TRBJ1-5; the match to TRBD1 covers 7 bases. The CDR3 extends over 18 amino acids. The germline V gene encodes CDR1 MNHEY and CDR2 SVGAGI. Losses at the gene ends were 5 bases for V and 2 bases for J; bases not matched to a gene: 15. The CDR3 spells CASSPRQGKSFGNQPQHF. The CDR3 nucleotides read TGTGCCAGCAGTCCTCGACAGGGAAAAAGCTTCGGCAATCAGCCCCAGCATTTT.

The chain carries TRBV9 and TRBJ1-3; no clear D gene. Trimming took 1 base from V and 4 from J, leaving 21 bases between them. CDR1 is SGDLS and CDR2 is YYNGEE in the germline V gene. The CDR3 loop spans 18 amino acids. CDR3 nucleotides: TGTGCCAGCAGCGTAAAAGACGCGCTCGGGTCAGGAGGAAACACCATATATTTT. Translating it yields CASSVKDALGSGGNTIYF.

This clonotype has only a few counts. The chain uses TRBV20-1 and TRBJ2-1, with D perhaps TRBD1 or TRBD2 (5 bases each). The CDR3 length is 16 residues. The V gene lost 0 bases and the J gene lost 4 bases, with 16 bases spanning the gap. The V gene's germline CDR1 is DFQATT and CDR2 SNEGSKA (reference sequence). CDR3 in amino acids: CSARDIRQGGYNEQFF. The CDR3 DNA follows: TGCAGTGCTAGAGATATAAGGCAGGGCGGGTACAATGAGCAGTTCTTC.

The DNA of the CDR3 is TGTGCCACCAGTGAAGAACAGGGCAGCCCCTACAATGAGCAGTTCTTC. The encoded protein is CATSEEQGSPYNEQFF. The V call is TRBV24-1, the J call TRBJ2-1; possible D gene TRBD1, 6 bases. The CDR3 runs 16 residues. V gave up 4 bases and J gave up 2 bases, with 14 bases separating them. From germline, CDR1 is KGHDR and CDR2 SFDVKD.

V is TRBV2 and J is TRBJ1-2; the match to TRBD1 covers 7 bases. The V gene end was trimmed by 6 bases and the J gene end by 5 bases; junction bases not matched to a gene: 18. The CDR3 is 17 amino acids. CDR1 and CDR2 from the germline V gene are SNHLY and FYNNEI. CDR3 sequence (DNA): TGTGCCAGCAGGGCCAGGGGGGGCTCGGCGGTGTCGTATGGCTACACCTTC. Its translation: CASRARGGSAVSYGYTF.

This clonotype has more than one count but fewer than ten. The gene calls are TRBV11-2 and TRBJ2-5, with 9 bases identical to TRBD2. Germline loops: CDR1 SGHAT, CDR2 FQNNGV. Trimming removed 4 bases from V and 2 bases from J; junction bases left unmatched: 5. The CDR3 length is 15 residues. The CDR3 region has the DNA TGTGCCAGCAGCTCCCCGGCGGGGGGGCAAGAGACCCAGTACTTC. It encodes CASSSPAGGQETQYF.

V gene TRBV5-6 combines with J gene TRBJ2-1, with TRBD1 matching over 7 bases. V lost 4 bases and J lost 0; bases outside the gene matches: 4. Germline V gives CDR1 SGHDT, CDR2 YYEEEE. The CDR3 runs 15 residues. The CDR3 spells CASSVGDSSYNEQFF. The CDR3 nucleotides read TGTGCCAGCAGCGTGGGGGACAGCTCCTACAATGAGCAGTTCTTC.

A few counts support this clonotype. CDR3 residues: CASSERDRSANTEAFF. The CDR3 DNA reads TGTGCCAGCAGTGAGAGGGACAGATCCGCGAACACTGAAGCTTTCTTT. The chain carries TRBV25-1 and TRBJ1-1, with TRBD1 identical over 7 bases. CDR1 and CDR2 from the germline V gene are MGHDK and SYGVNS. The V and J ends lost 3 bases and 1 base, in that order; junction bases with no gene match: 8. The CDR3 covers 16 residues. Full variable domain (missing parts from reference TRBV25-1 and TRBJ1-1): EADIYQTPRYLVIGTGKKITLECSQTMGHDKMYWYQQDPGMELHLIHYSYGVNSTEKGDLSSESTVSRIRTEHFPLTLESARPSHTSQYLCASSERDRSANTEAFFGQGTRLTVV.

The chain has TRBV4-3 and TRBJ2-3, with 8 bases lining up with TRBD2. The CDR3 has 18 amino acids. CDR1 and CDR2 from the germline V gene are LGHNA and YSLEER. Losses at the gene ends were 0 bases for V and 4 bases for J; bases not matched to a gene: 12. CDR3 sequence (DNA): TGCGCCAGCAGCCAAGACCCCCCGGGCGGGGGGCGGCCAGATACGCAGTATTTT. This codes for CASSQDPPGGGRPDTQYF.

The chain uses TRBV7-2 and TRBJ2-2; 11 positions match TRBD2. From germline, CDR1 is SGHTA and CDR2 FQGNSA. With V trimmed by 5 bases and J by 6 bases, 8 bases remained unmatched. The CDR3 contains 16 residues. CDR3 sequence: CASSSRLAGTSGELFF. CDR3 DNA: TGTGCCAGCAGCAGCCGACTAGCGGGGACCTCCGGGGAGCTGTTTTTT.

This clonotype was counted only a few times. V and J are TRBV11-2 and TRBJ1-6; no clear D gene. The V gene lost 1 base and the J gene lost 9 bases, with 10 bases spanning the gap. Germline lookup yields CDR1 SGHAT and CDR2 FQNNGV. The CDR3 loop spans 14 amino acids. DNA for the CDR3: TGTGCCAGCAGCTTAGGGCGGAGCGCTTCACCCCTCCACTTT. It specifies CASSLGRSASPLHF.